This T cell receptor beta chain was sequenced during a study of blood T cells in healthy people across ages. This clonotype was counted between two and nine times. Through a sample-barcoded 5' primer and a J-beta primer mix, a second PCR was run for roughly 6 to 11 cycles. MiXCR, run by TCRdb on the 5' RACE reads, gives a single entry per CDR3 protein. The sample records over 1,300,000 distinct CDR3 sequences, around 59% being singletons. The V segment lost 5 bases and the J segment 7 bases; nucleotides outside the gene matches: 6. In germline, CDR1 is SGHTA, CDR2 FQGNSA. CDR3 length: 14 amino acids. The TCR sequence derives from a young man in good health. The specimen was blood. The chain combines TRBV7-2 with TRBJ2-1; TRBD1 matches at 9 bases. DNA of the CDR3: TGTGCCAGCAGCCGGACAGGGGAGGGGAATGAGCAGTTCTTC. Translating it yields CASSRTGEGNEQFF.